This entry lists 7 T cell receptor beta chains sequenced from one sample in a study of cytomegalovirus exposure and HLA in healthy donors. The PCR ran on 60 Vbeta and 13 Jbeta primers. Some clones are missing from TCRdb's copy, which holds only in-frame ones; the method was immunoSEQ multiplex PCR. This sample's table has around 76,000 clones. Sequencing was done on a sample of PBMCs. The receptor source for this set is a woman in her sixties in good health and CMV-seronegative.

The rearrangement links TRBV11-1 to TRBJ2-5; tentatively, D is TRBD1 (6 bases). The end of the DNA fits TRBJ2-7 better, so the J call may be wrong. Germline assignment: CDR1 SGHAT and CDR2 FQDESV (reference sequence). This CDR3 contains 12 residues. As DNA, the CDR3 is TGTGCCAGCAGCTTAGACAGGGACGAGCAGTACTTC. This encodes CASSLDRDEQYF.

V usage is TRBV28 and J usage is TRBJ1-3; TRBD1 matches at 8 bases. The CDR3 is made up of 14 amino acids. V shed 5 bases and J 3 bases; nucleotides not matched to a gene: 3. CDR1 and CDR2 from the germline V gene are MDHEN and SYDVKM. The CDR3 protein is CASSVTGGGNTIYF. The CDR3 DNA reads TGTGCCAGCAGTGTAACAGGGGGTGGAAACACCATATATTTT.

The chain links TRBV28 to TRBJ2-7; TRBD1 might be the D (6 bases). The germline CDR1 and CDR2 sequences are MDHEN and SYDVKM. The V gene lost 2 bases and the J gene lost 4 bases, with 15 bases spanning the gap. CDR3 length: 15 amino acids. CDR3 protein: CASSLAVRGQYEQYF. The CDR3 bases are TGTGCCAGCAGTTTAGCGGTCAGGGGCCAATACGAGCAGTACTTC.

The chain links TRBV6-1 to TRBJ2-1, with D perhaps TRBD1 (6 bases). Germline CDR1 MNHNS, CDR2 SASEGT. The CDR3 runs 15 residues. Trimming removed 5 bases from V and 6 bases from J, with 17 bases in between. The CDR3 protein is CASSRNERGSNEQFF. CDR3 DNA sequence: TGTGCCAGCAGTCGAAACGAAAGGGGGTCCAATGAGCAGTTCTTC.

The chain links TRBV2 to TRBJ2-7; 9 bases are a match to TRBD2. The CDR3 runs 17 residues. Germline assignment: CDR1 SNHLY and CDR2 FYNNEI. The V and J ends lost 1 base and 2 bases, in that order; junction bases with no gene match: 9. DNA of the CDR3: TGTGCCAGCAGTGAAGAGGCCCAGCGGGAGGTCCCCTACGAGCAGTACTTC. It translates to CASSEEAQREVPYEQYF.

The gene calls are TRBV7-2 and TRBJ2-7, with 13 bases fitting TRBD2. Germline V gene data show CDR1 as SGHTA and CDR2 as FQGNSA. The trim removed 6 bases at V and 3 bases at J, leaving 2 bases unmatched. CDR3 size: 14 residues. In DNA, the CDR3 is TGTGCCAGCAGTACTAGCGGGAGGGTCTACGAGCAGTACTTC. It specifies CASSTSGRVYEQYF. The variable domain in full, completed from reference TRBV7-2 and TRBJ2-7, reads GAGVSQSPSNKVTEKGKDVELRCDPISGHTALYWYRQSLGQGLEFLIYFQGNSAPDKSGLPSDRFSAERTGGSVSTLTIQRTQQEDSAVYLCASSTSGRVYEQYFGPGTRLTVT.

This rearrangement joins TRBV9 to TRBJ1-2; 7 nucleotides align to TRBD1. The junction had 4 bases not matched to a gene; V was cut back by 7 bases and J by 4 bases. CDR1 SGDLS and CDR2 YYNGEE come from the germline V gene. This CDR3 comprises 12 residues. The chain's CDR3 is CASGTDSYGYTF. For the CDR3, the DNA is TGTGCCAGCGGGACAGACAGCTATGGCTACACCTTC.